Listed here are 3 T cell receptor beta chains from one sample, sequenced in a study of shared clonotypes between healthy human individuals. The assay was immunoSEQ multiplex PCR, and TCRdb's table has in-frame clones only and misses some. The sample holds roughly 2.5 million clones, 90% to 95% seen once. Sequences were obtained from naive CD4+ T cells sorted from blood. Subset noted: CD45RA+ positively selected. The receptors here all came from a man younger than 30 in good health.

A word on this clone: Distinct nucleotide sequences in the sample also encode this CDR3. The rearrangement joins TRBV7-2 to TRBJ1-5, with D possibly TRBD1 on 5 matching bases. The germline gives CDR1 SGHTA, CDR2 FQGNSA. V was cut by 1 base and J by 4 bases, with 11 bases left in between. The CDR3 extends over 15 amino acids. The chain's CDR3 is CASSLVGGGNQPQHF. In DNA form, the CDR3 reads TGTGCCAGCAGCTTAGTTGGGGGAGGGAATCAGCCCCAGCATTTT.

The chain recombines TRBV5-4 with TRBJ2-2, with D possibly TRBD2 on 5 matching bases. The germline V gene has CDR1 SGHNT and CDR2 YYREEE (reference sequence). Deletions cut 0 bases from V and 4 bases from J, with 13 bases between. This CDR3 has 16 residues. CDR3 DNA sequence: TGTGCCAGCAGCTTGGGCTCGGGGATCGTCACCGGGGAGCTGTTTTTT. Residues: CASSLGSGIVTGELFF. Full variable domain (remainder filled in from reference TRBV5-4 and TRBJ2-2): ETGVTQSPTHLIKTRGQQVTLRCSSQSGHNTVSWYQQALGQGPQFIFQYYREEENGRGNFPPRFSGLQFPNYSSELNVNALELDDSALYLCASSLGSGIVTGELFFGEGSRLTVL.

The chain carries TRBV13 and TRBJ2-7; D is possibly TRBD2 (6 bases). Germline V lookup: CDR1 PRHDT, CDR2 FYEKMQ (reference sequence). There are 17 residues in the CDR3. Trimming stripped 2 bases from V and 6 bases from J, with 23 bases between. The CDR3 reads CASSLSAGTLVPFEQYF. CDR3 nucleotide sequence: TGTGCCAGCAGCTTAAGTGCGGGGACCCTCGTTCCCTTCGAGCAGTACTTC. Using reference TRBV13 and TRBJ2-7 for the parts outside the CDR3, the full variable domain is AAGVIQSPRHLIKEKRETATLKCYPIPRHDTVYWYQQGPGQDPQFLISFYEKMQSDKGSIPDRFSAQQFSDYHSELNMSSLELGDSALYFCASSLSAGTLVPFEQYFGPGTRLTVT.